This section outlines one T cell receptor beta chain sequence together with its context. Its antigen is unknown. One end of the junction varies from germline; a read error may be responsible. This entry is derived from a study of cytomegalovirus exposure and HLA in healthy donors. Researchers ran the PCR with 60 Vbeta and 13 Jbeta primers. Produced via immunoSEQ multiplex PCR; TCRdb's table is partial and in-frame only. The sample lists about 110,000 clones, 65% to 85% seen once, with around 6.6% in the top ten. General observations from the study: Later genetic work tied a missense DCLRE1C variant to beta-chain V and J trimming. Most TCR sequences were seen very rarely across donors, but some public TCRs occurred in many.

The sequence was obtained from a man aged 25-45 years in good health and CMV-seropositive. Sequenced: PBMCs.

DNA of the CDR3: TGTTCCAGCAGCTTAGGGACAGGGGGTTCTCTCAGTGAAGCTTTCTTT. Its protein product is CSSSLGTGGSLSEAFF. The chain links TRBV7-9 to TRBJ1-1; 11 bases agree with TRBD1. Germline CDR1 reads SEHNR; CDR2 reads FQNEAQ (reference sequence). The CDR3 has 16 residues.